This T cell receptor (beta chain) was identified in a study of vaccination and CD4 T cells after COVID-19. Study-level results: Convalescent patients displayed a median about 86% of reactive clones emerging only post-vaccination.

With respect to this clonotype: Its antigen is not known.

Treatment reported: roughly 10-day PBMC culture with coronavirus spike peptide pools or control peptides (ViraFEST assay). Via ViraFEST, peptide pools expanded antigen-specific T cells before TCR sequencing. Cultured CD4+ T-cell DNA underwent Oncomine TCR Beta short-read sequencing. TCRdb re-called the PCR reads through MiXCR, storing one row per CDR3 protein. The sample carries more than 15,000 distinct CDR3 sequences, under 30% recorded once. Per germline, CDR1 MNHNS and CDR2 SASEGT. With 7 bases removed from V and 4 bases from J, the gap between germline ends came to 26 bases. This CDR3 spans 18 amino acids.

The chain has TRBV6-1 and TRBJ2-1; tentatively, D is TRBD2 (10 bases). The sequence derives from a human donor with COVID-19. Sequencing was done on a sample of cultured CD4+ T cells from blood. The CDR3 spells CASTRDRVSGGGYNEQFF. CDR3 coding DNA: TGTGCCAGCACCAGGGACAGGGTGAGCGGGGGGGGATACAATGAGCAGTTCTTC.